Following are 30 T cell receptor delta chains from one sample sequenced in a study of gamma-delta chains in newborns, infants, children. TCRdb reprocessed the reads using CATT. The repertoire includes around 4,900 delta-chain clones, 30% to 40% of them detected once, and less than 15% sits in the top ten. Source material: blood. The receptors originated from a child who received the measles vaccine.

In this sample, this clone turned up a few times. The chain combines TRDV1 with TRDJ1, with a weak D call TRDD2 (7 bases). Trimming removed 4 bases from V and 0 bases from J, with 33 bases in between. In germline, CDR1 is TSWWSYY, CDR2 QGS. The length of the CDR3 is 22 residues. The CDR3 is CALGVTFLLPTPWGLYTDKLIF. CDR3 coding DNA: TGTGCTCTTGGGGTCACATTCCTACTTCCCACCCCCTGGGGATTGTACACCGATAAACTCATCTTT.

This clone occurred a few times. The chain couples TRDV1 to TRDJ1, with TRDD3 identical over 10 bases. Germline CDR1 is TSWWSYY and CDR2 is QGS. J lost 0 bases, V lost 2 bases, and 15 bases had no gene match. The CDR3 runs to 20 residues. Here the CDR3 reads CALGEGHCLLGDPNTDKLIF. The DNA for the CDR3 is TGTGCTCTTGGGGAAGGGCACTGTTTACTGGGGGATCCCAACACCGATAAACTCATCTTT.

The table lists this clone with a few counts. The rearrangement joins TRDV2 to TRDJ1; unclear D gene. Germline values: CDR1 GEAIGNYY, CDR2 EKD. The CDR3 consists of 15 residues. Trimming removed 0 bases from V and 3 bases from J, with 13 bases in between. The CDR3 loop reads CACDTVAASPDKLIF. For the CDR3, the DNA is TGTGCCTGTGACACCGTTGCTGCCAGCCCCGATAAACTCATCTTT.

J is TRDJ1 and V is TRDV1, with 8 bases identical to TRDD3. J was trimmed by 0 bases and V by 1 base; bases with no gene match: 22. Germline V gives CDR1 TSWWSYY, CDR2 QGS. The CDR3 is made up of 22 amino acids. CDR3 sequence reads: CALGERRRYWGLTHCYTDKLIF. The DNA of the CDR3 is TGTGCTCTTGGGGAACGCAGGCGGTACTGGGGGCTTACGCACTGCTACACCGATAAACTCATCTTT.

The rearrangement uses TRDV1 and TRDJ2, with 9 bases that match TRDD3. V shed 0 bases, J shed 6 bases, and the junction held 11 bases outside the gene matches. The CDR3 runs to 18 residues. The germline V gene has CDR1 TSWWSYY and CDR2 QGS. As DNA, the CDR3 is TGTGCTCTTGGGGAACTAGGTGCGCCCTGGGGGATGGCAGCACAACTCTTCTTT. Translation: CALGELGAPWGMAAQLFF.

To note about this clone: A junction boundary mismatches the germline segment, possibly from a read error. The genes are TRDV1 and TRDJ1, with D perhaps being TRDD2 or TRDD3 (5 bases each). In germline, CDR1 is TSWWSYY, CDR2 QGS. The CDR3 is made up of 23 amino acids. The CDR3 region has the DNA TGTGCCCTTGGGACTATTCCTTACTTGTACTGGTTGGTGCGGAAGAATTTGGACGATAAACTCATCTTT. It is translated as CALGTIPYLYWLVRKNLDDKLIF.

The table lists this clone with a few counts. The CDR3 here is CALGSLVVGTYTDKLIF. CDR3 nucleotide sequence: TGTGCTCTTGGGTCCCTGGTGGTGGGGACGTACACCGATAAACTCATCTTT. V is TRDV1 and J is TRDJ1, with D perhaps matching TRDD3 (5 bases). There are 17 residues in the CDR3. V lost 5 bases and J 0 bases, leaving 19 bases between the germline ends. Germline V gene sequence: CDR1 TSWWSYY, CDR2 QGS.

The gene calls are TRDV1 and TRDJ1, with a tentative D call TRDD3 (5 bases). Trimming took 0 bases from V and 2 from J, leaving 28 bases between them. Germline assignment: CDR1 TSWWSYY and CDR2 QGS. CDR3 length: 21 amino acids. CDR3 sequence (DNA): TGTGCTCTTGGGGAACTATCCACCAGCCAAGACTCGTCGGGGGGGACCGATAAACTCATCTTT. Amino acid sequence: CALGELSTSQDSSGGTDKLIF.

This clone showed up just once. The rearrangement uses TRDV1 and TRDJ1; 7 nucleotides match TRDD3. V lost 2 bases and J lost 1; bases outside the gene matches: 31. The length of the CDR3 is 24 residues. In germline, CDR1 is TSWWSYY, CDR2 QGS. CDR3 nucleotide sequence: TGTGCTCTTGGGGAAATCCCGTCCGTTGAATCGTGGATACGCCCGGGTGCCATCACCGATAAACTCATCTTT. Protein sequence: CALGEIPSVESWIRPGAITDKLIF.

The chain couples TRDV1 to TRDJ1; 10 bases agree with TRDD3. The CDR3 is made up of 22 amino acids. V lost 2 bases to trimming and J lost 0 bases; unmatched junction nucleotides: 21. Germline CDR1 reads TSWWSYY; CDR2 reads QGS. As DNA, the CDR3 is TGTGCTCTTGGGGAAATTTCCTCCCCTATTTACTGGGGGATCCCATACACCGATAAACTCATCTTT. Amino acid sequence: CALGEISSPIYWGIPYTDKLIF.

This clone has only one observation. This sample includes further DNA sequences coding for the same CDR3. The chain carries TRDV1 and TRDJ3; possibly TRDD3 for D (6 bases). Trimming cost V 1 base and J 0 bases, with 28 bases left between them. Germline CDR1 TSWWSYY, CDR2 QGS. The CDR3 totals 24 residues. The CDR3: CALGERSILDILGASSWDTRQMFF. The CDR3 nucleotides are TGTGCTCTTGGGGAACGGAGCATCCTTGACATACTGGGAGCTAGCTCCTGGGACACCCGACAGATGTTTTTC.

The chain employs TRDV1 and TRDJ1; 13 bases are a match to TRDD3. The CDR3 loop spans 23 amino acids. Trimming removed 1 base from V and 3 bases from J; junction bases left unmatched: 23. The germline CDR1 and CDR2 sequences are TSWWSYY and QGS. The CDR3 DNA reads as TGTGCTCTTGGGGAACCCCTCTTCGGAACGGGTTTGTACTGGGGGATACGGCCCGATAAACTCATCTTT. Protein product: CALGEPLFGTGLYWGIRPDKLIF.

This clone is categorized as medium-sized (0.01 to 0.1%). The CDR3 region has the DNA TGTGCAGCAAGCGAGACAGAGGGGGATACGTACACCGATAAACTCATCTTT. It encodes CAASETEGDTYTDKLIF. The J gene is TRDJ1, the V gene TRAV29/DV5; 10 positions match TRDD3. Germline assignment: CDR1 NSMFDY and CDR2 ISSIKDK. This CDR3 comprises 17 residues. V was clipped by 0 bases and J by 0 bases; unmatched bases: 8. The full variable domain, its missing parts supplied by reference TRAV29/DV5 and TRDJ1, is DQQVKQNSPSLSVQEGRISILNCDYTNSMFDYFLWYKKYPAEGPTFLISISSIKDKNEDGRFTVFLNKSAKHLSLHIVPSQPGDSAVYFCAASETEGDTYTDKLIFGKGTRVTVEP.

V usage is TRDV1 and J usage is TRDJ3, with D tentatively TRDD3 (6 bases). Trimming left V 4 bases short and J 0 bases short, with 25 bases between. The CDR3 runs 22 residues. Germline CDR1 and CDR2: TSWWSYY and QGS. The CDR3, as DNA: TGTGCTCTTGGGGGTACCAGAGAAGCCCTGGGGCATAGCTCCTGGGACACCCGACAGATGTTTTTC. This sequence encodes CALGGTREALGHSSWDTRQMFF.

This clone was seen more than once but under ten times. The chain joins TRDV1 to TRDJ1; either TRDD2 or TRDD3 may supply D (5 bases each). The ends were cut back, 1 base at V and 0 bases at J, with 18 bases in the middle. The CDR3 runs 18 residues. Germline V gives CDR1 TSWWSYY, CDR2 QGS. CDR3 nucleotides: TGTGCTCTTGGGGAACCCCCCTACGGGGGTTTGTACACCGATAAACTCATCTTT. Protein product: CALGEPPYGGLYTDKLIF.

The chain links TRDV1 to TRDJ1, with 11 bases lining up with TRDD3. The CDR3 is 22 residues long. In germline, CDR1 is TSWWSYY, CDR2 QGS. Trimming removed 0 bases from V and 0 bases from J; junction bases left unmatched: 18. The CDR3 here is CALGELGGSYVDWGINTDKLIF. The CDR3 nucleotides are TGTGCTCTTGGGGAACTAGGGGGATCCTACGTGGACTGGGGGATAAACACCGATAAACTCATCTTT.

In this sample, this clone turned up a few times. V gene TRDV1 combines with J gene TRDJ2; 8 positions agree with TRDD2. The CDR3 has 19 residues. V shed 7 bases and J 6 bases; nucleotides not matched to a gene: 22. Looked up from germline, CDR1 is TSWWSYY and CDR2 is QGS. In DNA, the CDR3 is TGTGCTCTTGCCGTTTACCCTACCTTCCTATACTGGCCAGCAGCACAACTCTTCTTT. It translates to CALAVYPTFLYWPAAQLFF.

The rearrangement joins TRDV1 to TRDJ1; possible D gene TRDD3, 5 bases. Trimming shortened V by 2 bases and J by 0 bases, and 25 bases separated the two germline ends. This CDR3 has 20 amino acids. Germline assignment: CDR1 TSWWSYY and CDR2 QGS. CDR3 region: CALGERDWIPSYLYTDKLIF. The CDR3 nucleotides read TGTGCTCTTGGGGAAAGGGATTGGATTCCGTCTTACCTATACACCGATAAACTCATCTTT.

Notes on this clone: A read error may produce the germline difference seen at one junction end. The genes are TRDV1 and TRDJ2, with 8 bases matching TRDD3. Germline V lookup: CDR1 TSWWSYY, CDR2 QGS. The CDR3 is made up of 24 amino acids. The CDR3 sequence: CAHGELEPTDKILWGKLLTAQLFF. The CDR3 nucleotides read TGTGCTCATGGGGAACTAGAACCTACGGATAAAATACTCTGGGGGAAACTTTTGACAGCACAACTCTTCTTT.

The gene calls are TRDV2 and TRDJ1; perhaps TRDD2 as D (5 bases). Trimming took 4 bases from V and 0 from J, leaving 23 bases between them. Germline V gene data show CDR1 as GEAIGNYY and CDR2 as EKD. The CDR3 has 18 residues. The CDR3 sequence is CACDTVSATFLYTDKLIF. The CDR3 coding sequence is TGTGCCTGTGATACCGTCTCCGCGACCTTCTTATACACCGATAAACTCATCTTT.

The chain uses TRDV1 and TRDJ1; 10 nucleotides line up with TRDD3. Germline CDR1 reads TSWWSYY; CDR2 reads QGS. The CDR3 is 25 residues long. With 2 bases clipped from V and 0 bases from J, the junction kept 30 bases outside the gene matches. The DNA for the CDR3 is TGTGCTCTTGGGGAAGAATCCCCCTTTACTGGGGGATCCCCGCGACTTAAATGGTACACCGATAAACTCATCTTT. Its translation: CALGEESPFTGGSPRLKWYTDKLIF.

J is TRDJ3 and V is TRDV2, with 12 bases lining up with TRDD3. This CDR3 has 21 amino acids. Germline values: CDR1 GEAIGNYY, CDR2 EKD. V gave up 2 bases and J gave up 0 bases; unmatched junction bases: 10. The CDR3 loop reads CACDIVDWGIPRSWDTRQMFF. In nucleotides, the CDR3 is TGTGCCTGTGACATCGTGGACTGGGGGATACCCCGCTCCTGGGACACCCGACAGATGTTTTTC.

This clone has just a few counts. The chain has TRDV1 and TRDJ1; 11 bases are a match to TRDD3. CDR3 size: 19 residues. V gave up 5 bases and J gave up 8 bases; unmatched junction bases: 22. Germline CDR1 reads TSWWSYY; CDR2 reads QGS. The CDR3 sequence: CALGQFYHLLVWGIPKLIF. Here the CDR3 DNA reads TGTGCTCTTGGGCAATTCTACCACCTTCTCGTCTGGGGGATACCGAAACTCATCTTT.

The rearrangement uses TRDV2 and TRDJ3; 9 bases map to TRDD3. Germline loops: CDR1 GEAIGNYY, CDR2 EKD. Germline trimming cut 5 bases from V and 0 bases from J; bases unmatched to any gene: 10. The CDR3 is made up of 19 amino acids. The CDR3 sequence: CACVVLGDESSWDTRQMFF. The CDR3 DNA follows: TGTGCCTGTGTCGTACTGGGGGACGAGAGCTCCTGGGACACCCGACAGATGTTTTTC.

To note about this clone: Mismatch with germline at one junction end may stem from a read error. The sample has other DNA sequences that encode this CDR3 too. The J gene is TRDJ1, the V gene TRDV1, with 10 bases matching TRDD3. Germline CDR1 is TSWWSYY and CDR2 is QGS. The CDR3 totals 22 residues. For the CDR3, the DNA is TGTGCCCTTGGGGAACCACTAGACCTCCCTTTGCCCCTGGGGGATAATGTGGAAAAACTCATCTTT. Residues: CALGEPLDLPLPLGDNVEKLIF.

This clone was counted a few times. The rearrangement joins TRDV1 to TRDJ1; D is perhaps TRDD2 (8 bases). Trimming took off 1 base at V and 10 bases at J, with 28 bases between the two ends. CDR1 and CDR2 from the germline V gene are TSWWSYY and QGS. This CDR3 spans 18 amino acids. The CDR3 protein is CALGEQALFLRWIRRLIF. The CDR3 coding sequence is TGTGCTCTTGGGGAACAGGCCCTCTTCCTACGGTGGATACGTCGACTCATCTTT.

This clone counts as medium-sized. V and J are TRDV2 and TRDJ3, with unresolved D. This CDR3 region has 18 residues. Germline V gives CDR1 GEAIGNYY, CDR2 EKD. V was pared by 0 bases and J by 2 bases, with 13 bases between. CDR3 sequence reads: CACDTVEGGPWDTRQMFF. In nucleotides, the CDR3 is TGTGCCTGTGACACCGTGGAAGGAGGGCCCTGGGACACCCGACAGATGTTTTTC.

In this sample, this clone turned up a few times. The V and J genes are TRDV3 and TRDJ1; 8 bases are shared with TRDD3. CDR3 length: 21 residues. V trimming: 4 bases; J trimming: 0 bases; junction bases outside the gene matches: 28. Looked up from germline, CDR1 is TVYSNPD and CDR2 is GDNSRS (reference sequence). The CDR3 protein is CASPAPLTFLLGAQYTDKLIF. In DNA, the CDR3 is TGTGCCTCCCCGGCTCCTCTCACCTTTTTACTGGGGGCTCAGTACACCGATAAACTCATCTTT.

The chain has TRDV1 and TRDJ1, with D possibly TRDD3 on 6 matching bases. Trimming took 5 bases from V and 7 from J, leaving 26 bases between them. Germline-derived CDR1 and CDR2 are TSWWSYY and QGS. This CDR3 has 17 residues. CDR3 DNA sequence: TGTGCTCTTGGGAACTCAAGTCCTGGAGGATACCTGGGTAAACTCATCTTT. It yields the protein CALGNSSPGGYLGKLIF.

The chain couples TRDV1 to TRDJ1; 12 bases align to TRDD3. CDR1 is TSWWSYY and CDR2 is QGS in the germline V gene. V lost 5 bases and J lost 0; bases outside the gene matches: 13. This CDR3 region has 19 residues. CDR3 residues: CALGLPWGIRAEDTDKLIF. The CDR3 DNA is TGTGCTCTTGGGCTACCCTGGGGGATACGGGCCGAGGACACCGATAAACTCATCTTT.